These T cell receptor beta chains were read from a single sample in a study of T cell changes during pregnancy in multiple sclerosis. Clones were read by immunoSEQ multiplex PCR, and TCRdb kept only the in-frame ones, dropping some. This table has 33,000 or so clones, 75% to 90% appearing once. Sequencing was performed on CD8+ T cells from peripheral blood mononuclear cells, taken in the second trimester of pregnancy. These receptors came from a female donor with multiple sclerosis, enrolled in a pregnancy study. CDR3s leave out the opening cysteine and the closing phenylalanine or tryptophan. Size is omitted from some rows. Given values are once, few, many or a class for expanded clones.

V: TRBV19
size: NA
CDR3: ASSMLAGGEQY

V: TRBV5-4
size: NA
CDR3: ASSEPGRGSNTGELF

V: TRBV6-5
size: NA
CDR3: ASSYLGQMNTEAF

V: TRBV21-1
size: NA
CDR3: ASSNSGEETQY

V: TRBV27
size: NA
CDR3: ASSLSGGLGTGGEQF

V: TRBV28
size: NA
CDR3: ASKVLAEVNNEQF

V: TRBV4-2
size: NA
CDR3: ASSQELRTGGYSYEQY

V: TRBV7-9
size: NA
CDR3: ASRNIRQGFFNEQF

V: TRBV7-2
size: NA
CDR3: ASSNFHREVDTEAF

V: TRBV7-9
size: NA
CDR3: ASSLPGLLEDEQY

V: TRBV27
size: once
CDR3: ASSVTSGRFNEQF

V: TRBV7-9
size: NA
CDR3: ASSLADSVYEQY

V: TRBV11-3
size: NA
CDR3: ASSPRTSGNKDEQF

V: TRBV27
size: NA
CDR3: ASRLAGAGANVLT

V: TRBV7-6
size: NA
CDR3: ASSLDRSTLSYNEQF

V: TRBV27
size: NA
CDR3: ASSLLRDRPYEQY

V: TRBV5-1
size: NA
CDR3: ASRFPFSGRIGNTGELF

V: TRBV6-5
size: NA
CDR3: ASGSPEAF

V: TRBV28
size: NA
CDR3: ASSSTGGTDTQY

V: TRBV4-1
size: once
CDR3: ASSQDSSGGQETQY

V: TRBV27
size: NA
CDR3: ASSFAANTGELF

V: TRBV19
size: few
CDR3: ASSVNSNQPQH

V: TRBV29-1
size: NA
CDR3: SVGLIYNEQF

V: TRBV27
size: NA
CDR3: ASSLSISRAGNPYEQY

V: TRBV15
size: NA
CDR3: ATSRRGTRPYEQY

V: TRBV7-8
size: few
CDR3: ASSLSAKRWTEAF

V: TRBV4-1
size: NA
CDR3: ASSPPGLPDYEQY

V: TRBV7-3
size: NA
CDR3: ASSLPRGGGTGELF

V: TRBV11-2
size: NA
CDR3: ASSLAPNQPQH